The 21 T cell receptor beta chains below were found in one sample sequenced in a study of shared clonotypes between healthy human individuals. Sequencing was performed with immunoSEQ multiplex PCR; in TCRdb, only in-frame clones are kept and a portion is missing. Of a few million clones in the sample, approximately 93% are singletons; the top ten hold about 0.39%. What was sequenced was naive CD4+ T cells from PBMCs. Subset here: CD45RA+ positively selected. These receptors came from a man aged 18-30 years in good health. Some clones in this sample may be carry-over from other donors' samples.

This clone showed up just a few times. The genes are TRBV30 and TRBJ1-5, with D unclear. Germline V gives CDR1 GTSNPN, CDR2 SVGIG (reference sequence). This CDR3 is 12 amino acids long. V was cut by 3 bases and J by 9 bases, with 12 bases left in between. The CDR3 loop reads CAWSAARGPQHF. The CDR3 DNA is TGTGCCTGGAGCGCCGCTCGGGGGCCCCAGCATTTT.

Turning to this clone: Other DNA sequences of this sample code for an identical CDR3. The chain combines TRBV7-3 with TRBJ2-2; D uncertain. CDR3 size: 15 residues. Germline CDR1 SGHTA, CDR2 FQGTGA. The germline V and J ends were trimmed by 2 bases and 0 bases, with 7 bases remaining between them. CDR3 sequence reads: CASSLLSANTGELFF. The CDR3 DNA follows: TGTGCCAGCAGCTTATTGTCTGCGAACACCGGGGAGCTGTTTTTT.

The genes are TRBV30 and TRBJ2-7; 8 nucleotides match TRBD2. Per the germline V gene, CDR1 is GTSNPN and CDR2 is SVGIG (reference sequence). With V trimmed by 4 bases and J by 3 bases, 8 bases remained unmatched. The CDR3 spans 14 residues. CDR3 sequence: CAWNEAAGVYEQYF. CDR3 nucleotide sequence: TGTGCCTGGAATGAGGCAGCGGGGGTCTACGAGCAGTACTTC. Full variable domain (rest looked up from reference TRBV30 and TRBJ2-7): SQTIHQWPATLVQPVGSPLSLECTVEGTSNPNLYWYRQAAGRGLQLLFYSVGIGQISSEVPQNLSASRPQDRQFILSSKKLLLSDSGFYLCAWNEAAGVYEQYFGPGTRLTVT.

In regard to this clone: Other DNA sequences in the same sample also yield this CDR3. The V gene is TRBV28, the J gene TRBJ2-7; 8 bases fit TRBD1. CDR3 size: 14 residues. Germline V lookup: CDR1 MDHEN, CDR2 SYDVKM. V shed 3 bases, J shed 2 bases, and the junction held 3 bases outside the gene matches. The CDR3 bases are TGTGCCAGCAGTTTTGGGACAGGACCCTACGAGCAGTACTTC. Its protein is CASSFGTGPYEQYF.

With regard to this clone: Other DNA sequences within the sample encode an identical CDR3. The chain carries TRBV7-9 and TRBJ1-1; TRBD1 agrees at 10 bases. Trimming removed 5 bases from V and 3 bases from J; junction bases left unmatched: 6. This CDR3 spans 15 amino acids. CDR1 SEHNR and CDR2 FQNEAQ come from the germline V gene (reference sequence). The chain's CDR3 is CASSPRTGGDTEAFF. CDR3 DNA sequence: TGTGCCAGCAGCCCAAGGACAGGGGGGGACACTGAAGCTTTCTTT.

The rearrangement links TRBV4-1 to TRBJ1-2; 7 bases are shared with TRBD1. Germline CDR1 MGHRA, CDR2 YSYEKL. With V trimmed by 0 bases and J by 6 bases, 10 bases remained unmatched. The CDR3 spans 16 residues. CDR3 region: CASSQEKSARGDGYTF. For the CDR3, the DNA is TGCGCCAGCAGCCAAGAGAAGAGCGCCAGGGGGGATGGCTACACCTTC.

About this clone itself: Other DNA sequences in this specimen translate into the identical CDR3. The rearrangement links TRBV18 to TRBJ1-1; D perhaps matches TRBD1 (5 bases). The CDR3 is 14 amino acids. CDR1 is KGHSH and CDR2 is LQKENI in the germline V gene. V lost 2 bases, J lost 3 bases, and 10 bases lay in between. Here the CDR3 DNA reads TGTGCCAGCTCACCAGGGACGGCGGACACTGAAGCTTTCTTT. This encodes CASSPGTADTEAFF.

The J gene is TRBJ1-6, the V gene TRBV7-2, with D maybe TRBD1 (5 bases). CDR3 length equals 13 residues. Germline values: CDR1 SGHTA, CDR2 FQGNSA. V lost 5 bases and J 9 bases, leaving 11 bases between the germline ends. The CDR3 region has the DNA TGTGCCAGCAGCCGCGACAGTGGTTCACCCCTCCACTTT. Protein product: CASSRDSGSPLHF.

The chain uses TRBV15 and TRBJ1-4; D is unclear. The CDR3 loop spans 14 amino acids. The germline V and J ends were trimmed by 6 bases and 2 bases, with 10 bases remaining between them. Germline CDR1 reads LNHNV; CDR2 reads YYDKDF (reference sequence). The CDR3 spells CATRWAVTNEKLFF. The CDR3 DNA reads TGTGCCACCAGGTGGGCGGTCACTAATGAAAAACTGTTTTTT.

This clone was recorded only once. The chain recombines TRBV7-9 with TRBJ2-7; unclear D gene. This CDR3 has 14 residues. From germline, CDR1 is SEHNR and CDR2 FQNEAQ (reference sequence). Trimming shortened V by 3 bases and J by 2 bases, and 11 bases separated the two germline ends. CDR3 coding DNA: TGTGCCAGCAGCTTGGCAGCTAAGACCTACGAGCAGTACTTC. Translation gives CASSLAAKTYEQYF.

This chain uses TRBV5-1 with TRBJ2-2, with D tentatively TRBD1 or TRBD2 (5 bases each). This CDR3 is 15 amino acids long. Trimming shortened V by 4 bases and J by 0 bases, and 10 bases separated the two germline ends. Germline values: CDR1 SGHRS, CDR2 YFSETQ. The CDR3 DNA reads TGCGCCAGCAGCGCCGGGACGGCGAACACCGGGGAGCTGTTTTTT. It codes for CASSAGTANTGELFF.

This clone was observed a single time. The J gene is TRBJ1-2, the V gene TRBV6-6; D is unclear. Trimming stripped 7 bases from V and 6 bases from J, with 15 bases between. The germline V gene has CDR1 MNHNY and CDR2 SVGAGI (reference sequence). This CDR3 is 13 amino acids long. CDR3 bases: TGTGCCAGCAACGAGAGGGAAGCGGATGGCTACACCTTC. It codes for CASNEREADGYTF.

This CDR3 reads CATSRGDSPLHF. The DNA for the CDR3 is TGTGCCACCAGCAGAGGGGATTCACCCCTCCACTTT. This rearrangement joins TRBV15 to TRBJ1-6, with D uncertain. The CDR3 length is 12 residues. Trimming took off 1 base at V and 8 bases at J, with 3 bases between the two ends. The V gene's germline CDR1 is LNHNV and CDR2 YYDKDF (reference sequence). Based on the CDR3 plus reference TRBV15 and TRBJ1-6, the full variable domain is DAMVIQNPRYQVTQFGKPVTLSCSQTLNHNVMYWYQQKSSQAPKLLFHYYDKDFNNEADTPDNFQSRRPNTSFCFLDIRSPGLGDTAMYLCATSRGDSPLHFGNGTRLTVT.

Comment on this clone: Other nucleotide sequences in the sample specify the same CDR3. The V call is TRBV6-1, the J call TRBJ2-5; D uncertain. The CDR3 has 12 residues. Germline values: CDR1 MNHNS, CDR2 SASEGT. Deletions cut 2 bases from V and 2 bases from J, with 3 bases between. The CDR3 DNA is TGTGCCAGCAGTGAACAACAAGAGACCCAGTACTTC. Its protein product is CASSEQQETQYF.

This sequence joins TRBV6-5 and TRBJ1-2; D is perhaps TRBD1 (6 bases). Germline V gene lookup returns CDR1 MNHEY and CDR2 SVGAGI. The CDR3 is 14 amino acids. Between the trimmed V and J ends, which lost 8 bases and 3 bases, there was a span of 16 bases. The CDR3 loop is CASRRGRGDYGYTF. CDR3 nucleotide sequence: TGTGCCAGCCGGAGGGGGAGGGGAGACTATGGCTACACCTTC.

This chain uses TRBV28 with TRBJ1-1, with 9 bases that match TRBD1. CDR1 and CDR2 from the germline V gene are MDHEN and SYDVKM. This CDR3 contains 15 residues. With 6 bases clipped from V and 6 bases from J, the junction kept 11 bases outside the gene matches. The CDR3 here is CASSTSGTGTAEAFF. The CDR3 region has the DNA TGTGCCAGCAGCACCTCCGGGACAGGGACCGCTGAAGCTTTCTTT.

The rearrangement joins TRBV11-2 to TRBJ2-3, with TRBD2 identical over 12 bases. Germline V CDR1 and CDR2: SGHAT, FQNNGV. V shed 6 bases and J 6 bases; nucleotides not matched to a gene: 10. The CDR3 runs 16 residues. The CDR3 DNA follows: TGTGCCAGCAGTTCGACTAGCGGGAGTCGGTCCGATACGCAGTATTTT. Protein product: CASSSTSGSRSDTQYF. The full variable domain, its missing parts supplied by reference TRBV11-2 and TRBJ2-3, is EAGVAQSPRYKIIEKRQSVAFWCNPISGHATLYWYQQILGQGPKLLIQFQNNGVVDDSQLPKDRFSAERLKGVDSTLKIQPAKLEDSAVYLCASSSTSGSRSDTQYFGPGTRLTVL.

The chain links TRBV6-4 to TRBJ2-2; 7 bases fit TRBD1. The V gene's germline CDR1 is MRHNA and CDR2 SNTAGT. V was clipped by 4 bases and J by 5 bases; unmatched bases: 4. This CDR3 is built from 14 residues. CDR3 region: CASSVGRGTGELFF. The CDR3 DNA reads as TGTGCCAGCAGTGTGGGCAGGGGGACCGGGGAGCTGTTTTTT.

V is TRBV5-1 and J is TRBJ2-5; D gene ambiguous. Germline V gene sequence: CDR1 SGHRS, CDR2 YFSETQ. V gave up 3 bases and J gave up 1 base, with 10 bases separating them. The length of the CDR3 is 14 residues. CDR3 residues: CASSSGRSQETQYF. The CDR3 DNA is TGCGCCAGCAGCTCCGGACGGAGCCAAGAGACCCAGTACTTC.

A word on this clone: In the same sample, other DNA sequences code for this CDR3. The chain couples TRBV10-3 to TRBJ2-7, with 7 bases aligning to TRBD1. This CDR3 comprises 12 residues. Germline CDR1 and CDR2: ENHRY and SYGVKD. Germline trimming cut 6 bases from V and 2 bases from J; bases unmatched to any gene: 1. CDR3 sequence: CAIRGTAYEQYF. CDR3 bases: TGTGCCATCAGAGGGACAGCCTACGAGCAGTACTTC.

V and J are TRBV4-3 and TRBJ2-2; D is possibly TRBD1 (6 bases). This CDR3 contains 16 residues. Trimming took off 3 bases at V and 4 bases at J, with 15 bases between the two ends. Germline-derived CDR1 and CDR2 are LGHNA and YSLEER. CDR3 DNA sequence: TGCGCCAGCAGCCAGCCCGGGGCAGGGGTCACCGGGGAGCTGTTTTTT. The encoded protein is CASSQPGAGVTGELFF.